Shown below are 29 T cell receptor beta chains from a single sample sequenced in a study of blood T cells in healthy people across ages. A second PCR of roughly 7 to 11 cycles used a sample-barcoded 5' primer and a J-beta primer mix. In TCRdb, the 5' RACE reads were re-called with MiXCR into one record per CDR3 protein. The data hold over a million distinct CDR3 sequences, with 59% observed a single time. The sequenced material came from blood. The receptors derive from a man between 18 and 35 years old in good health.

Remarks on this clonotype: Relative to the germline gene, one junction end is altered; a read error may explain this. The chain recombines TRBV29-1 with TRBJ1-2; D is unclear. The CDR3 length is 13 residues. Per germline, CDR1 SQVTM and CDR2 ANQGSEA. The CDR3 bases are TGCGGCGTTGAAGGACCGGCTAACTATGGCTACACCTTC. Its protein product is CGVEGPANYGYTF. Using reference TRBV29-1 and TRBJ1-2 for the parts outside the CDR3, the full variable domain is SAVISQKPSRDICQRGTSLTIQCQVDSQVTMMFWYRQQPGQSLTLIATANQGSEATYESGFVIDKFPISRPNLTFSTLTVSNMSPEDSSIYLCGVEGPANYGYTFGSGTRLTVV.

The chain recombines TRBV6-5 with TRBJ1-4, with a possible D match to TRBD1 (5 bases). This CDR3 is 14 amino acids long. The germline gives CDR1 MNHEY, CDR2 SVGAGI. Trimming stripped 1 base from V and 7 bases from J, with 10 bases between. DNA of the CDR3: TGTGCCAGCAGTTACTTTCAGGGAGGTGAAAAACTGTTTTTT. It translates to CASSYFQGGEKLFF.

This chain joins TRBV6-5 and TRBJ2-7; TRBD1 matches at 8 bases. CDR3 length: 14 amino acids. CDR1 is MNHEY, CDR2 SVGAGI, per germline. The trim removed 8 bases at V and 6 bases at J, leaving 12 bases unmatched. The CDR3 nucleotides read TGTGCCAGCGCGTCAGGACAGGGTAGTTTCGAGCAGTACTTC. It codes for CASASGQGSFEQYF.

The rearrangement links TRBV10-2 to TRBJ2-1; a possible D gene is TRBD1 (6 bases). Per the germline V gene, CDR1 is WSHSY and CDR2 is SAAADI. The CDR3 covers 15 residues. V lost 10 bases, J lost 3 bases, and 19 bases lay in between. CDR3 DNA sequence: TGCGCCATCCTATCCAGGACAGATATCTACAATGAGCAGTTCTTC. Protein product: CAILSRTDIYNEQFF.

The CDR3 DNA sequence: TGTGCCAGCAGCTTAAATTCCGGGACTAGTCTCTACGAGCAGTACTTC. Its protein product is CASSLNSGTSLYEQYF. This chain uses TRBV11-2 with TRBJ2-7; 8 bases match TRBD2. The CDR3 covers 16 residues. CDR1 is SGHAT, CDR2 FQNNGV, per germline. The V gene end was trimmed by 2 bases and the J gene end by 3 bases; junction bases not matched to a gene: 9.

The chain uses TRBV6-1 and TRBJ2-1; 14 nucleotides agree with TRBD2. V was pared by 6 bases and J by 3 bases, with 10 bases of the junction left unmatched. The germline CDR1 and CDR2 sequences are MNHNS and SASEGT. This CDR3 is 18 amino acids long. The CDR3 is CASSPKGLAGDLYNEQFF. CDR3 bases: TGTGCCAGCAGCCCTAAGGGACTAGCGGGAGATCTCTACAATGAGCAGTTCTTC.

The chain uses TRBV10-3 and TRBJ2-7; 7 bases match TRBD2. Unmatched junction bases numbered 3, after V lost 4 bases and J lost 0 bases. The CDR3 consists of 14 residues. Per the germline V gene, CDR1 is ENHRY and CDR2 is SYGVKD. This CDR3 is CAISVGGFSYEQYF. The CDR3 DNA follows: TGTGCCATCAGTGTGGGAGGGTTCTCCTACGAGCAGTACTTC.

The chain recombines TRBV28 with TRBJ2-7; D not resolved. The CDR3 is 15 residues long. Trimming shortened V by 6 bases and J by 4 bases, and 19 bases separated the two germline ends. Germline V gene data show CDR1 as MDHEN and CDR2 as SYDVKM. The DNA for the CDR3 is TGTGCCAGCAGCTCTAGATGGCAGGATGGGTACGAGCAGTACTTC. This translates into CASSSRWQDGYEQYF.

The chain is built from TRBV20-1 and TRBJ2-7; perhaps TRBD1 as D (6 bases). CDR1 is DFQATT, CDR2 SNEGSKA, per germline (reference sequence). The CDR3 sequence is 13 residues long. V lost 5 bases and J 0 bases, leaving 11 bases between the germline ends. The DNA of the CDR3 is TGCAGTGCTCCAACAGGGAACTCCTACGAGCAGTACTTC. This encodes CSAPTGNSYEQYF.

The chain combines TRBV12-3 or TRBV12-4 with TRBJ2-4; no firm D call. The CDR3 is 14 residues long. Trimming pared 3 bases from V and 0 bases from J, leaving 6 bases between. The chain's CDR3 is CASSLYLAKNIQYF. The CDR3 DNA is TGTGCCAGCAGTTTGTACCTAGCCAAAAACATTCAGTACTTC.

Turning to this clonotype: At one of its ends the junction is not consistent with the germline gene, which may arise from a read error. V usage is TRBV20-1 and J usage is TRBJ1-2; D is ambiguous. The germline V gene encodes CDR1 DFQATT and CDR2 SNEGSKA (reference sequence). This CDR3 has 13 residues. Here the CDR3 reads CSARDLRSYGYTF. For the CDR3, the DNA is TGCAGTGCTAGAGATCTCAGGAGCTATGGCTACACCTTT.

The chain combines TRBV7-9 with TRBJ1-2, with D uncertain. CDR1 and CDR2 (germline): SEHNR, FQNEAQ (reference sequence). The CDR3 totals 10 residues. V was cut by 8 bases and J by 5 bases, with 6 bases left in between. The CDR3 loop reads CASEQYGYTF. The CDR3 nucleotides are TGTGCCAGCGAACAATATGGCTACACCTTC.

This chain joins TRBV2 and TRBJ2-7; the match to TRBD1 covers 7 bases. This CDR3 is 13 amino acids long. The trim removed 9 bases at V and 4 bases at J, leaving 9 bases unmatched. Germline values: CDR1 SNHLY, CDR2 FYNNEI. Here the CDR3 reads CARQGTDNYEQYF. DNA for the CDR3: TGTGCCAGGCAGGGGACAGACAATTACGAGCAGTACTTC.

This clonotype was counted once. V usage is TRBV3-1 and J usage is TRBJ2-5, with TRBD2 as a possible D gene (6 bases). Judging by the DNA end, TRBJ2-7 fits better; the J call may be wrong. Germline V gene sequence: CDR1 LGHDT, CDR2 YNNKEL (reference sequence). The CDR3 runs 14 residues. CDR3 sequence: CASSQGRRAYEQYF. The CDR3 region has the DNA TGTGCCAGCAGCCAGGGACGGAGGGCCTACGAGCAGTACTTC.

In its sample, this clonotype was seen a few times. The genes are TRBV28 and TRBJ2-1; D gene unclear. The CDR3 runs 10 residues. The V and J ends lost 2 bases and 10 bases respectively, with 3 bases between them. Germline-derived CDR1 and CDR2 are MDHEN and SYDVKM. This chain's CDR3 is CASSLEEQFF. Written as DNA, the CDR3 is TGTGCCAGCAGTTTAGAAGAGCAGTTCTTC.

V usage is TRBV27 and J usage is TRBJ2-3; D uncertain. Between the trimmed V and J ends, which lost 0 bases and 2 bases, there was a span of 6 bases. The CDR3 length is 14 residues. Germline CDR1 is MNHEY and CDR2 is SMNVEV (reference sequence). CDR3 residues: CASSLSSYTDTQYF. The CDR3 DNA reads as TGTGCCAGCAGTTTATCCAGTTACACAGATACGCAGTATTTT.

The J gene is TRBJ2-5, the V gene TRBV20-1; the match to TRBD2 covers 16 bases. This CDR3 has 16 amino acids. Germline CDR1 is DFQATT and CDR2 is SNEGSKA (reference sequence). V shed 3 bases, J shed 2 bases, and the junction held 3 bases outside the gene matches. The CDR3 loop reads CSARGLAGGRQETQYF. In DNA form, the CDR3 reads TGCAGTGCTAGGGGACTAGCGGGAGGGAGACAAGAGACCCAGTACTTC.

This chain links TRBV15 with TRBJ2-1; TRBD2 matches at 8 bases. J gave up 5 bases and V 9 bases, and 9 bases lay outside the gene matches. This CDR3 is 14 amino acids long. The germline V gene has CDR1 LNHNV and CDR2 YYDKDF (reference sequence). In nucleotides, the CDR3 is TGTGCCACGGTTCCGGGACTAGGGCACAATGAGCAGTTCTTC. Translated, it gives CATVPGLGHNEQFF. Using reference TRBV15 and TRBJ2-1 for the parts outside the CDR3, the full variable domain is DAMVIQNPRYQVTQFGKPVTLSCSQTLNHNVMYWYQQKSSQAPKLLFHYYDKDFNNEADTPDNFQSRRPNTSFCFLDIRSPGLGDTAMYLCATVPGLGHNEQFFGPGTRLTVL.

This sequence joins TRBV27 and TRBJ2-5; D not certain. V was cut by 6 bases and J by 2 bases, with 10 bases left in between. Germline loops: CDR1 MNHEY, CDR2 SMNVEV (reference sequence). The CDR3 length is 13 residues. CDR3: CASRLSPQETQYF. The CDR3 DNA sequence: TGTGCCAGCAGGTTGTCCCCGCAAGAGACCCAGTACTTC.

The chain uses TRBV6-2 or TRBV6-3 and TRBJ2-7, with a tentative D call TRBD1 (5 bases). V lost 3 bases and J lost 2, with 14 bases in between. There are 15 residues in the CDR3. Germline CDR1 reads MNHEY; CDR2 reads SVGEGT. The CDR3 DNA follows: TGTGCCAGCAGTTATCTGGGGCCGAATACCTACGAGCAGTACTTC. This gives the protein CASSYLGPNTYEQYF.

The chain employs TRBV2 and TRBJ2-5; possibly TRBD2 for D (5 bases). CDR1 is SNHLY and CDR2 is FYNNEI in the germline V gene. The CDR3 runs 15 residues. Trimming pared 2 bases from V and 0 bases from J, leaving 10 bases between. The CDR3 loop reads CASSEYLGNQETQYF. DNA for the CDR3: TGTGCCAGCAGTGAATATCTCGGGAACCAAGAGACCCAGTACTTC.

V usage is TRBV29-1 and J usage is TRBJ2-1, with 9 bases aligning to TRBD1. CDR1 SQVTM and CDR2 ANQGSEA come from the germline V gene. This CDR3 has 14 amino acids. The trim removed 2 bases at V and 8 bases at J, leaving 7 bases unmatched. CDR3 coding DNA: TGCAGCGTTGAACACAGGGGGCAATCCGATGAGCAGTTCTTC. It is translated as CSVEHRGQSDEQFF.

This chain uses TRBV10-1 with TRBJ2-1, with a weak D call TRBD1 (5 bases). The CDR3 covers 15 residues. The germline V gene has CDR1 WNHNN and CDR2 SYGVQD (reference sequence). V was clipped by 5 bases and J by 2 bases, with 13 bases between them. CDR3 in amino acids: CASSRTSPPYNEQFF. CDR3 bases: TGCGCCAGCAGTAGGACAAGCCCACCCTACAATGAGCAGTTCTTC.

This clonotype appeared a few times. The chain recombines TRBV28 with TRBJ2-5; D is unresolved. CDR3 length: 14 amino acids. V was shortened by 8 bases and J by 5 bases, with 18 bases between the two germline ends. CDR1 and CDR2 (germline): MDHEN, SYDVKM. The CDR3 DNA reads TGTGCCAGCGAGAAAAGGAACGACCGGGAGACCCAGTACTTC. This codes for CASEKRNDRETQYF.

This clonotype turned up a few times. The rearrangement joins TRBV9 to TRBJ2-5, with 7 bases identical to TRBD1. The CDR3 length is 15 residues. J gave up 1 base and V 7 bases, and 10 bases lay outside the gene matches. CDR1 and CDR2 (germline): SGDLS, YYNGEE. The CDR3 sequence: CASGSRGQAQETQYF. The CDR3 DNA is TGTGCCAGCGGGAGTAGAGGACAGGCCCAAGAGACCCAGTACTTC.

V and J are TRBV6-5 and TRBJ2-5, with D possibly TRBD2 on 6 matching bases. Trimming shortened V by 5 bases and J by 11 bases, and 24 bases separated the two germline ends. CDR3 length equals 15 residues. CDR1 is MNHEY, CDR2 SVGAGI, per germline. Written as DNA, the CDR3 is TGTGCCAGCAGTACCGCGAGGGAGGCACACAATGGGCAGTACTTC. Translating it yields CASSTAREAHNGQYF.

This clonotype was seen ten or more times. The V gene is TRBV20-1, the J gene TRBJ2-7; 12 nucleotides line up with TRBD2. The CDR3 sequence is 16 residues long. The germline CDR1 and CDR2 sequences are DFQATT and SNEGSKA (reference sequence). The trim removed 1 base at V and 5 bases at J, leaving 9 bases unmatched. The CDR3 nucleotides are TGCAGTGCTAGAGTCCTAGCGGGGGGGGAAATAGACGAGCAGTACTTC. It codes for CSARVLAGGEIDEQYF.

The rearrangement links TRBV2 to TRBJ2-7; unclear D gene. The length of the CDR3 is 15 residues. Germline-derived CDR1 and CDR2 are SNHLY and FYNNEI. The V end was cut by 2 bases, the J end by 6 bases, with 17 bases between. The CDR3: CASSERGSRVSEQYF. The CDR3 DNA reads as TGTGCCAGCAGTGAACGAGGTTCTCGTGTAAGCGAGCAGTACTTC.

This clonotype occurred a few times. The V gene is TRBV27, the J gene TRBJ2-7, with 7 bases identical to TRBD2. V dropped 5 bases and J dropped 0; count of bases not matched to a gene: 7. The germline CDR1 and CDR2 sequences are MNHEY and SMNVEV (reference sequence). The CDR3 covers 15 residues. CDR3 coding DNA: TGTGCCAGCAGTCAGACGCTAGCGGCCTCCTACGAGCAGTACTTC. It yields the protein CASSQTLAASYEQYF.